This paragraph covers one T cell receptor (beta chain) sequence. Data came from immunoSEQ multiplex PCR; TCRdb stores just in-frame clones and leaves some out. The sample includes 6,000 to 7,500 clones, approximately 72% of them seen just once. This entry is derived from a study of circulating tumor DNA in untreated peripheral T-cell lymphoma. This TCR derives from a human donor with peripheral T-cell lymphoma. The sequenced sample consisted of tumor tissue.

CDR3 nucleotide sequence: TGTGCCAGCAGTGACGAGGGGGGTGAGACCCAGTACTTC. Protein product: CASSDEGGETQYF. The chain joins TRBV25-1 to TRBJ2-5; D possibly uses TRBD1 or TRBD2 (6 bases each). This CDR3 is 13 amino acids long. Germline assignment: CDR1 MGHDK and CDR2 SYGVNS. The V end lost 3 bases, the J end lost 5 bases, and 10 bases lay between the germline ends.